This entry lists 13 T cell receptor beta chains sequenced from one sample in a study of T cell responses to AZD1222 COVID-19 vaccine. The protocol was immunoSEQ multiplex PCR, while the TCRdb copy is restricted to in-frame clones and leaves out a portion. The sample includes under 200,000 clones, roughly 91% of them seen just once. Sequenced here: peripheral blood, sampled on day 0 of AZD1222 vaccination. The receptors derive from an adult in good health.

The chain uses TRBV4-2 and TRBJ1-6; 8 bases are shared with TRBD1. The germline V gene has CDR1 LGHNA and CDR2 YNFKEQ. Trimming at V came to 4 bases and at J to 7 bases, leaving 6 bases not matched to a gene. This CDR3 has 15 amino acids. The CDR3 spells CASSLGQGDNSPLHF. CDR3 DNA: TGTGCCAGCAGCCTAGGACAGGGAGACAATTCACCCCTCCACTTT.

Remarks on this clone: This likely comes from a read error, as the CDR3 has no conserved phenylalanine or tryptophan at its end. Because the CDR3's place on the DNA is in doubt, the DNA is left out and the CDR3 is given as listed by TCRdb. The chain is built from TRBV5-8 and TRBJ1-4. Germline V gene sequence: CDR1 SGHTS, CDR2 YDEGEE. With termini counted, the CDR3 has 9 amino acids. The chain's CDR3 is CASSPKRRR.

CDR3 DNA sequence: TGTGCCAGCAGCCGGTCGACTAGCGGAGCTAGCACAGATACGCAGTATTTT. Residues: CASSRSTSGASTDTQYF. This chain links TRBV3-1 (or the pseudogene TRBV3-2) with TRBJ2-3; TRBD2 matches at 9 bases. J gave up 0 bases and V 4 bases, and 8 bases lay outside the gene matches. Germline CDR1 and CDR2: LGHDT and YNNKEL (reference sequence). This CDR3 spans 17 amino acids.

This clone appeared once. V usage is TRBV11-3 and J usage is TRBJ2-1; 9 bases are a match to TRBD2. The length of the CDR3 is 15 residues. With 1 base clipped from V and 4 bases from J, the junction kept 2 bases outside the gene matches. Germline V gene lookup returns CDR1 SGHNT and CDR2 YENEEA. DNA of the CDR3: TGTGCCAGCAGCTTAGGGCTAGCGGGATACAATGAGCAGTTCTTC. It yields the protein CASSLGLAGYNEQFF.

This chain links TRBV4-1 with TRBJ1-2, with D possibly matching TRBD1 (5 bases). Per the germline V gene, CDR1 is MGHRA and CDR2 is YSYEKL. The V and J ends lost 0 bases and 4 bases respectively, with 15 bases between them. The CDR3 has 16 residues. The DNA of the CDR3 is TGCGCCAGCAGCCAAGATCAGGCAGGAGGGACCTATGGCTACACCTTC. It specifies CASSQDQAGGTYGYTF.

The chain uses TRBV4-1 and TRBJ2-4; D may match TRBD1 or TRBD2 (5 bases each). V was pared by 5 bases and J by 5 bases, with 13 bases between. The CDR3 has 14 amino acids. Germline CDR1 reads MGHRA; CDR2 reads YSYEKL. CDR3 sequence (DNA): TGCGCCAGCAGCAATAGAGGGGTTGAAAACATTCAGTACTTC. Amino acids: CASSNRGVENIQYF.

Here the CDR3 DNA reads TGTGCCACCAGCAGAGAATCAACGGGATTGAGTTCACCCCTCCACTTT. Encoded protein: CATSRESTGLSSPLHF. The chain is built from TRBV15 and TRBJ1-6; D not certain. Trimming took off 0 bases at V and 9 bases at J, with 15 bases between the two ends. This CDR3 contains 16 residues. Germline V gives CDR1 LNHNV, CDR2 YYDKDF (reference sequence).

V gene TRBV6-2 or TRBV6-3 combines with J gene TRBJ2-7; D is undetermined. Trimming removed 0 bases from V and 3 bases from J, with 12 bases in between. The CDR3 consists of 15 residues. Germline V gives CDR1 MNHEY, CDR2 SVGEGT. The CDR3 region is CASSYSGREFYEQYF. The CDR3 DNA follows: TGTGCCAGCAGTTACTCCGGACGAGAATTCTACGAGCAGTACTTC.

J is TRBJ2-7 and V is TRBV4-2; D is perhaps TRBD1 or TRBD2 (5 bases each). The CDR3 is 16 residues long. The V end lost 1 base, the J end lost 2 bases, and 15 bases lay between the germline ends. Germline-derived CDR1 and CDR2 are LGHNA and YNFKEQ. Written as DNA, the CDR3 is TGTGCCAGCAGCCAAGGTACGGGGCTAGCTCCCTACGAGCAGTACTTC. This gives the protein CASSQGTGLAPYEQYF.

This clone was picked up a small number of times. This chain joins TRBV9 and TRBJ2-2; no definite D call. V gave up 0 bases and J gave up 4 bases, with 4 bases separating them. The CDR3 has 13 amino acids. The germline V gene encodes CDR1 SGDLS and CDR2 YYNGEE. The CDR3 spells CASSVVSTGELFF. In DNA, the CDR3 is TGTGCCAGCAGCGTAGTGTCCACCGGGGAGCTGTTTTTT.

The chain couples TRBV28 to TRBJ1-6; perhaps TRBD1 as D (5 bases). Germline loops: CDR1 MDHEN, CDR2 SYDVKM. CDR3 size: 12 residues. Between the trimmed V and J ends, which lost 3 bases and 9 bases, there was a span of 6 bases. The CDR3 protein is CASSFQGSPLHF. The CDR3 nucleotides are TGTGCCAGCAGTTTCCAGGGTTCACCCCTCCACTTT.

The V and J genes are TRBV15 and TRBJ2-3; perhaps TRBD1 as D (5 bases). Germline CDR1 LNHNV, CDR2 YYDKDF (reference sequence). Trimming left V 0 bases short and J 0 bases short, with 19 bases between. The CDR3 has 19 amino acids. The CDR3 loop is CATSRDKQAGPISTDTQYF. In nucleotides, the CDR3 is TGTGCCACCAGCAGAGATAAACAGGCTGGCCCAATTAGCACAGATACGCAGTATTTT.

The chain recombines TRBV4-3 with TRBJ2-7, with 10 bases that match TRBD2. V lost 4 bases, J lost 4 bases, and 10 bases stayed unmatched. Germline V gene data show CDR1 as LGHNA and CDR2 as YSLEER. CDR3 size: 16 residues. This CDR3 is CASSPGGVAGGYEQYF. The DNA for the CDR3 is TGCGCCAGCAGCCCTGGAGGAGTAGCGGGGGGATACGAGCAGTACTTC.